This entry is about one TCR beta chain. Antigen specificity is unknown. PCR primers comprised 60 Vbeta and 13 Jbeta primers. Repertoires were generated with immunoSEQ multiplex PCR, while TCRdb's copy carries only in-frame clones and drops some. The sample holds approximately 200,000 clones, roughly 85% seen once. This sample is drawn from a study of cytomegalovirus exposure and HLA in healthy donors. Study as a whole: One earlier analysis, a look at around 170 million T cells, found approximately 120 million unique TCR beta sequences. Regarding the study as a whole: Researchers had no immune exposure information except CMV serostatus available. DRB1 had the most TCR associations and HLA-C the fewest, a later analysis found, with rates varying by HLA locus. In a later analysis, compared with equally common non-associated chains, HLA-associated beta chains were more expanded.

The germline gives CDR1 LGHNA, CDR2 YSLEER. CDR3 length: 17 amino acids. Trimming cost V 0 bases and J 4 bases; bases outside gene matches: 7. The rearrangement joins TRBV4-3 to TRBJ1-5; TRBD1 matches at 9 bases. The sequencing sample was made of PBMCs. The sequence was collected from a woman in her twenties or thirties in good health and CMV-seropositive. CDR3 in DNA: TGCGCCAGCAGCCAAGATTGGCCGACAGGGGGGAATCAGCCCCAGCATTTT. This gives the protein CASSQDWPTGGNQPQHF.